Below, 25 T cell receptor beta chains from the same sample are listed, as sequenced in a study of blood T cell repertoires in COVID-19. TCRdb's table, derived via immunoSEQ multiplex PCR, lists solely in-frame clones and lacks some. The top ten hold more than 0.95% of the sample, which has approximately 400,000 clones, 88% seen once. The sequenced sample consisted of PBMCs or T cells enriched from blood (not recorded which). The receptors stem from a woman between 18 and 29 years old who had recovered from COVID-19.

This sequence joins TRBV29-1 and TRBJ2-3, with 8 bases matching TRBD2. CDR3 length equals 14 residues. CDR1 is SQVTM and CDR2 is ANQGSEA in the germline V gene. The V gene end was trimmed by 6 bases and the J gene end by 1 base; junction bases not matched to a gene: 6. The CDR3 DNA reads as TGCAGCGTGGTCGGGGGGGGACGCACAGATACGCAGTATTTT. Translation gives CSVVGGGRTDTQYF.

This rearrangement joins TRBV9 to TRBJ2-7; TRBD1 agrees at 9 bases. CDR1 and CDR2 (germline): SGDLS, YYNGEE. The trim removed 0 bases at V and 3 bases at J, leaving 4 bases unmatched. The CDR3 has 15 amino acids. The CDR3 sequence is CASSVAGQGIYEQYF. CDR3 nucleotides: TGTGCCAGCAGCGTAGCCGGACAGGGGATCTACGAGCAGTACTTC.

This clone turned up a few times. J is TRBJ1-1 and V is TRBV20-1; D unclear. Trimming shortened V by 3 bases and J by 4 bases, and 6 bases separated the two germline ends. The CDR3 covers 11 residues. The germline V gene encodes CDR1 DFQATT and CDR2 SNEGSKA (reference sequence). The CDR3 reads CSASKSTEAFF. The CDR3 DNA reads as TGCAGTGCTAGTAAGAGCACTGAAGCTTTCTTT.

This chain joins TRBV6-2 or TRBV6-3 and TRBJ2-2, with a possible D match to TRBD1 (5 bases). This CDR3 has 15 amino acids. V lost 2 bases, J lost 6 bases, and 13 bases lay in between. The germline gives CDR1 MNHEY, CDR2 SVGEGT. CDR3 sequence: CASSYRQFGAGELFF. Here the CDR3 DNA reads TGTGCCAGCAGTTACCGACAGTTCGGTGCCGGGGAGCTGTTTTTT.

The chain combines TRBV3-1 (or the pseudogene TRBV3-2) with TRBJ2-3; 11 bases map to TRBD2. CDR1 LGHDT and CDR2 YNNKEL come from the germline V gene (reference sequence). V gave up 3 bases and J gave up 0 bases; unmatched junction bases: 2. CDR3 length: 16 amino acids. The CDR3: CASSHLAGGSTDTQYF. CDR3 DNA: TGTGCCAGCAGCCATTTAGCGGGGGGGAGCACAGATACGCAGTATTTT.

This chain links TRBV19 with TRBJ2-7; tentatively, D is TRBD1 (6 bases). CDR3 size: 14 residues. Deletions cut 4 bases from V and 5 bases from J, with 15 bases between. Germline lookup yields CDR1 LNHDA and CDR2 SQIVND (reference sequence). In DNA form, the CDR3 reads TGTGCCAGTAGTAAACAGGGTCTTACGCACGAGCAGTACTTC. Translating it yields CASSKQGLTHEQYF. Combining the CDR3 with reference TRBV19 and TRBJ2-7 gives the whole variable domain DGGITQSPKYLFRKEGQNVTLSCEQNLNHDAMYWYRQDPGQGLRLIYYSQIVNDFQKGDIAEGYSVSREKKESFPLTVTSAQKNPTAFYLCASSKQGLTHEQYFGPGTRLTVT.

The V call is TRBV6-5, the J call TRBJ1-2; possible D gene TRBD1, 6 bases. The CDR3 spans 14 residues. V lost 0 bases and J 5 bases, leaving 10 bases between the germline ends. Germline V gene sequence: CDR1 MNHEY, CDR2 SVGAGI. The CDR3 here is CASSYSPQGYGYTF. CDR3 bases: TGTGCCAGCAGTTACTCCCCACAGGGATATGGCTACACCTTC.

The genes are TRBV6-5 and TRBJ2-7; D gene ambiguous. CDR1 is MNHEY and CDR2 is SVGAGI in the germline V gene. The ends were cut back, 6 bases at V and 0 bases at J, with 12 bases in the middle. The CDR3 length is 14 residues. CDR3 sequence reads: CASSLTESSYEQYF. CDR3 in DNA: TGTGCCAGCAGCTTGACGGAGAGCTCCTACGAGCAGTACTTC.

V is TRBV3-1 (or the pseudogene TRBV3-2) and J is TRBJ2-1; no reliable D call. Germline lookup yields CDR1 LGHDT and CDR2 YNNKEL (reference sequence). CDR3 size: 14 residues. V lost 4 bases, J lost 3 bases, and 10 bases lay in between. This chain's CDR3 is CASSPRQVYNEQFF. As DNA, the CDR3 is TGTGCCAGCAGCCCGCGACAAGTCTACAATGAGCAGTTCTTC.

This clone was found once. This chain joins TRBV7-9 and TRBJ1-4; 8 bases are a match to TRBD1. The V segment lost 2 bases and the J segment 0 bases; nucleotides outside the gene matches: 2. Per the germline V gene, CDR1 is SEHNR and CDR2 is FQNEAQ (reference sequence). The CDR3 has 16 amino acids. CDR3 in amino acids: CASSLTGGTTNEKLFF. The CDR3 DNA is TGTGCCAGCAGCTTAACAGGGGGGACAACTAATGAAAAACTGTTTTTT.

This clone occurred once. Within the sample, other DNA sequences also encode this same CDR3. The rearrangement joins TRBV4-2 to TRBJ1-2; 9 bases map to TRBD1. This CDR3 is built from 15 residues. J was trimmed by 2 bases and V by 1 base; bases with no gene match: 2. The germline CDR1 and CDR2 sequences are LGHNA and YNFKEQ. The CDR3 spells CASSQGTGDNYGYTF. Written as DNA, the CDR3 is TGTGCCAGCAGCCAAGGGACAGGGGACAACTATGGCTACACCTTC.

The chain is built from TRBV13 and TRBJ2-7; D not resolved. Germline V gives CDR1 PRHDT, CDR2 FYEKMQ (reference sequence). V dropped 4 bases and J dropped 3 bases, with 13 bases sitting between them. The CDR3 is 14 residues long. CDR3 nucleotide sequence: TGTGCCAGCAGCTCAGAATTTAGGAGCTACGAGCAGTACTTC. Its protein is CASSSEFRSYEQYF.

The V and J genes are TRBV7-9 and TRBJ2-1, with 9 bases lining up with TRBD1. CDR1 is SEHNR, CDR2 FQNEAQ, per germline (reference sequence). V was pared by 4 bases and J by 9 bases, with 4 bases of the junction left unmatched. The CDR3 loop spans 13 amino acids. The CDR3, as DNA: TGTGCCAGCAGCTCAACAGGGGGCCTTGAGCAGTTCTTC. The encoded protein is CASSSTGGLEQFF.

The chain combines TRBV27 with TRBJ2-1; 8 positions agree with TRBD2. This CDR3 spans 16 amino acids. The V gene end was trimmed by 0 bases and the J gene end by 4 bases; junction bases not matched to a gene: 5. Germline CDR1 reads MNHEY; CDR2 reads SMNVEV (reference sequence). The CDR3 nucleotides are TGTGCCAGCAGTTTATCCGGGGGGGGCCGGTACAATGAGCAGTTCTTC. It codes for CASSLSGGGRYNEQFF.

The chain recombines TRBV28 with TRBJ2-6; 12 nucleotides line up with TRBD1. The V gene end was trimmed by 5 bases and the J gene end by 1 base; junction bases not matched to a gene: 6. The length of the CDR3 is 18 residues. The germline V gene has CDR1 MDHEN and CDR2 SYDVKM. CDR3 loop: CASSVPGQGASGANVLTF. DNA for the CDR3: TGTGCCAGCAGTGTCCCGGGACAGGGGGCTTCTGGGGCCAACGTCCTGACTTTC.

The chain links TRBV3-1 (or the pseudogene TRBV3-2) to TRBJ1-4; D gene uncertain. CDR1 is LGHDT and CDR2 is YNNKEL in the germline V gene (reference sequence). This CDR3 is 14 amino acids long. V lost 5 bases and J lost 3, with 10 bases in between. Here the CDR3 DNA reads TGTGCCAGCAGCACACGGGGTGCTAATGAAAAACTGTTTTTT. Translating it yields CASSTRGANEKLFF.

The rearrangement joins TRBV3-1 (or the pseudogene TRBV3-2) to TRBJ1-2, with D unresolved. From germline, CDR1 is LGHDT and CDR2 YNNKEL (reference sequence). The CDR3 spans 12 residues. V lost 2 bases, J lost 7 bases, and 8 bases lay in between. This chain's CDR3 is CASSQLGRGYTF. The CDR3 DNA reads TGTGCCAGCAGCCAACTGGGCCGTGGCTACACCTTC.

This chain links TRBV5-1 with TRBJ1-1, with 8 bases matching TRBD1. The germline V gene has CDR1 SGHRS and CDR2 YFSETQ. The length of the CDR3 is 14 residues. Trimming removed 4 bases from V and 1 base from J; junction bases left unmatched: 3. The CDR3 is CASSHGQGNTEAFF. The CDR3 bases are TGCGCCAGCAGCCATGGACAGGGGAACACTGAAGCTTTCTTT.

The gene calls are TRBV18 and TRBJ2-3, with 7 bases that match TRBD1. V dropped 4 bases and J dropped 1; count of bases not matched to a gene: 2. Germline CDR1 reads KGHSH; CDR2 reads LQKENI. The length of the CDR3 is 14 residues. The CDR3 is CASSHGQGTDTQYF. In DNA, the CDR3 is TGTGCCAGCTCACATGGACAGGGCACAGATACGCAGTATTTT.

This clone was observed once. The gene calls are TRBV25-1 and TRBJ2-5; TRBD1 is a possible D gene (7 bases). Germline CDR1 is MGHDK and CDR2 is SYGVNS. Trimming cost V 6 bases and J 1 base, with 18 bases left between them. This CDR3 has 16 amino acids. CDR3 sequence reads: CASSHAGGPFQETQYF. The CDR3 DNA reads TGTGCCAGCAGCCACGCAGGGGGGCCCTTCCAAGAGACCCAGTACTTC.

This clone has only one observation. CDR3 protein: CASSLGLAGGLGNEQFF. CDR3 nucleotides: TGTGCCAGCAGCCTAGGACTAGCGGGGGGGCTTGGCAATGAGCAGTTCTTC. The J gene is TRBJ2-1, the V gene TRBV7-3; TRBD2 matches 15 bases. The CDR3 totals 17 residues. Germline V gene data show CDR1 as SGHTA and CDR2 as FQGTGA. V lost 5 bases, J lost 6 bases, and 8 bases stayed unmatched.

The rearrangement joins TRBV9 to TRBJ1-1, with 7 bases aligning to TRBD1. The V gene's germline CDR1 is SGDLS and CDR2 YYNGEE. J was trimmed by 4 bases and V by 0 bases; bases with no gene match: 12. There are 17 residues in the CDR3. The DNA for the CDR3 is TGTGCCAGCAGCGTAGGGGCAGGGGGTCAGTTTAGCACTGAAGCTTTCTTT. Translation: CASSVGAGGQFSTEAFF. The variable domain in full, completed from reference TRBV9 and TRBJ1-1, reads DSGVTQTPKHLITATGQRVTLRCSPRSGDLSVYWYQQSLDQGLQFLIQYYNGEERAKGNILERFSAQQFPDLHSELNLSSLELGDSALYFCASSVGAGGQFSTEAFFGQGTRLTVV.

The DNA for the CDR3 is TGCGCCAGCAGCCCCCTTTTCGTTGCCAAAAACATTCAGTACTTC. As protein: CASSPLFVAKNIQYF. The genes are TRBV4-1 and TRBJ2-4; D not certain. Trimming stripped 4 bases from V and 1 base from J, with 11 bases between. The CDR3 sequence is 15 residues long. Germline V gene lookup returns CDR1 MGHRA and CDR2 YSYEKL.

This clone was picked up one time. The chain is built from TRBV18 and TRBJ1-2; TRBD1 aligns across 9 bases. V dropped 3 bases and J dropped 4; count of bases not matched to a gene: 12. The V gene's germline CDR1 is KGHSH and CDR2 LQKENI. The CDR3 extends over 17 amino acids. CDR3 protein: CASSPDPGQGEIYGYTF. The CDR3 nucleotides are TGTGCCAGCTCACCGGACCCGGGACAGGGCGAGATCTATGGCTACACCTTC.

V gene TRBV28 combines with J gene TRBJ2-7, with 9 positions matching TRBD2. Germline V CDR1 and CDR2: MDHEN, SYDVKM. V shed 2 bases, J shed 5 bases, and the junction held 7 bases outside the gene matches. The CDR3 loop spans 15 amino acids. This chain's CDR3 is CASSLQASGAHEQYF. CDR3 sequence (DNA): TGTGCCAGCAGTTTACAGGCTAGCGGGGCCCACGAGCAGTACTTC.